This T cell receptor beta chain is drawn from a study of cytomegalovirus exposure and HLA in healthy donors. Across the whole study: The study placed over 65% of its approximately 380 genotyped donors in the Caucasian-associated ancestry cluster. The study's findings and limits: V- and J-gene trimming of TCR beta was linked (in a later analysis) to a missense DCLRE1C variant.

A word on this clone: Antigen: not known.

Unrecorded immune exposure was likely among donors, who were nominally healthy when sampled. The PCR made use of 60 Vbeta and 13 Jbeta primers. The data were produced by immunoSEQ multiplex PCR, yet TCRdb's version contains in-frame clones alone and is incomplete. This table has some 110,000 clones, around 73% appearing once. Input material: PBMCs. This TCR derives from a woman between 40 and 55 years old in good health and CMV-seronegative.

As DNA, the CDR3 is TGTGCCAGTAGTATCTACAGGGGACCCTACGAGCAGTACTTC. The encoded protein is CASSIYRGPYEQYF. This chain uses TRBV19 with TRBJ2-7; 7 bases match TRBD1. The CDR3 extends over 14 amino acids. The ends lost 3 bases at V and 2 bases at J; junction bases unmatched: 4. The V gene's germline CDR1 is LNHDA and CDR2 SQIVND (reference sequence).